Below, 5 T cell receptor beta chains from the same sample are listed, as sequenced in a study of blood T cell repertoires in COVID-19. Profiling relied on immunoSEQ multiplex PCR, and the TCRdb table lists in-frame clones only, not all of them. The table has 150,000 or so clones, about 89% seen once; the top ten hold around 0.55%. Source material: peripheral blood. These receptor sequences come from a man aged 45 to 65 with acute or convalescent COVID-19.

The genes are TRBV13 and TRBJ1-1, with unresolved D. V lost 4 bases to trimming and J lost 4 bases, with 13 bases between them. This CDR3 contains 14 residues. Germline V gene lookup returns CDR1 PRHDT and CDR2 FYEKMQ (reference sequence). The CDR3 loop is CASSSRVRGTEAFF. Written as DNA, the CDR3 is TGTGCCAGCAGCTCCCGGGTTCGGGGCACTGAAGCTTTCTTT.

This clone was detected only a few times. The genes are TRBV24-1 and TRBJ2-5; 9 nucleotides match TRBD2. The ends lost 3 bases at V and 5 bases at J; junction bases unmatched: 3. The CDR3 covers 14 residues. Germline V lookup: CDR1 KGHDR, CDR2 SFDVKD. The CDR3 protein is CATSDGGRAETQYF. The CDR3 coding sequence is TGTGCCACCAGTGATGGCGGGAGGGCGGAGACCCAGTACTTC.

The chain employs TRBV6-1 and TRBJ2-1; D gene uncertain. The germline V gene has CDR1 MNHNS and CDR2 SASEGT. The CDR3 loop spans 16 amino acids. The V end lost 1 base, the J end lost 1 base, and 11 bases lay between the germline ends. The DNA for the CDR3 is TGTGCCAGCAGTGAAGAAGGTGTCAGGTCCTACAATGAGCAGTTCTTC. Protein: CASSEEGVRSYNEQFF.

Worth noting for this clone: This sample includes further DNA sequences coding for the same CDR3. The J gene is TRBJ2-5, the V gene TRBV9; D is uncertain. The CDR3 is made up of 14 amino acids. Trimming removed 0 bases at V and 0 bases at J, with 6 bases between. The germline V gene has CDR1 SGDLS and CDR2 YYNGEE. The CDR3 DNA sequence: TGTGCCAGCAGCGTAGGCAGGTACCAAGAGACCCAGTACTTC. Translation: CASSVGRYQETQYF.

The CDR3 sequence: CASSRPGVNEQFF. The CDR3 DNA reads as TGTGCCAGCAGTCGACCGGGGGTGAATGAGCAGTTCTTC. The V gene is TRBV6-5, the J gene TRBJ2-1, with D possibly TRBD2 on 6 matching bases. Per germline, CDR1 MNHEY and CDR2 SVGAGI. This CDR3 is 13 amino acids long. V lost 5 bases, J lost 7 bases, and 12 bases lay in between.